This TCR beta chain was profiled in a study of blood T cell repertoires in COVID-19. As for the study in general: Acute and convalescent COVID-19 specimens originated in the United States, Italy and Spain.

In the original analysis: It was from reference gene primer amplification that nucleated cell counts were estimated. Method: immunoSEQ multiplex PCR; TCRdb's copy keeps in-frame clones and lacks some. V and J calls and clone size are given by that table; D and trimming were obtained from the DNA. The table lists 150,000 or so clones, about 93% of them singletons. CDR1 MDHEN and CDR2 SYDVKM come from the germline V gene. There are 15 residues in the CDR3. The ends lost 1 base at V and 4 bases at J; junction bases unmatched: 3. The V gene is TRBV28, the J gene TRBJ1-5; TRBD1 matches 8 bases. The TCR sequence derives from a woman aged 50 to 60 with acute or convalescent COVID-19. Sequencing was performed on peripheral blood. The CDR3 reads CASSLSGGRNQPQHF. The CDR3 region has the DNA TGTGCCAGCAGTTTATCAGGGGGCCGGAATCAGCCCCAGCATTTT. Looking up the rest from reference TRBV28 and TRBJ1-5 gives the full variable domain: DVKVTQSSRYLVKRTGEKVFLECVQDMDHENMFWYRQDPGLGLRLIYFSYDVKMKEKGDIPEGYSVSREKKERFSLILESASTNQTSMYLCASSLSGGRNQPQHFGDGTRLSIL.